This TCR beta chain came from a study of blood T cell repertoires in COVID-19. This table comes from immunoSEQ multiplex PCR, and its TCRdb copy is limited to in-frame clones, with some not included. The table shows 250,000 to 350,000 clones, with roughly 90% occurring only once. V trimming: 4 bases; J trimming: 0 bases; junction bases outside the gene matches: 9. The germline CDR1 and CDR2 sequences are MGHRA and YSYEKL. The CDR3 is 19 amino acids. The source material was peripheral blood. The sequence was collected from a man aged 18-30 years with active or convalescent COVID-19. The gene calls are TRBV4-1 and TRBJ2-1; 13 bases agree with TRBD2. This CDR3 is CASSPGGRTSGSSYNEQFF. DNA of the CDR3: TGCGCCAGCAGCCCCGGGGGGAGGACTAGCGGGAGCTCCTACAATGAGCAGTTCTTC.